This T cell receptor (beta chain) emerged from a study of cytomegalovirus exposure and HLA in healthy donors. Study results and limitations: Immune exposure information available was restricted to CMV serostatus.

PCR primers comprised 60 Vbeta and 13 Jbeta primers. The protocol was immunoSEQ multiplex PCR, while the TCRdb copy is restricted to in-frame clones and leaves out a portion. The data hold some 29,000 clones, with 35% to 55% observed a single time. Per germline, CDR1 MGHDK and CDR2 SYGVNS. V lost 6 bases, J lost 9 bases, and 11 bases lay in between. CDR3 length equals 11 residues. In the case of this clone: Antigen specificity is unknown.

The clonotype comes from a woman between 50 and 59 years old in good health and CMV-seronegative. Material: PBMCs. The chain links TRBV25-1 to TRBJ1-1, with D possibly matching TRBD1 (6 bases). The CDR3: CASSLTGKAFF. The DNA of the CDR3 is TGTGCCAGCAGCCTCACAGGGAAAGCTTTCTTT.